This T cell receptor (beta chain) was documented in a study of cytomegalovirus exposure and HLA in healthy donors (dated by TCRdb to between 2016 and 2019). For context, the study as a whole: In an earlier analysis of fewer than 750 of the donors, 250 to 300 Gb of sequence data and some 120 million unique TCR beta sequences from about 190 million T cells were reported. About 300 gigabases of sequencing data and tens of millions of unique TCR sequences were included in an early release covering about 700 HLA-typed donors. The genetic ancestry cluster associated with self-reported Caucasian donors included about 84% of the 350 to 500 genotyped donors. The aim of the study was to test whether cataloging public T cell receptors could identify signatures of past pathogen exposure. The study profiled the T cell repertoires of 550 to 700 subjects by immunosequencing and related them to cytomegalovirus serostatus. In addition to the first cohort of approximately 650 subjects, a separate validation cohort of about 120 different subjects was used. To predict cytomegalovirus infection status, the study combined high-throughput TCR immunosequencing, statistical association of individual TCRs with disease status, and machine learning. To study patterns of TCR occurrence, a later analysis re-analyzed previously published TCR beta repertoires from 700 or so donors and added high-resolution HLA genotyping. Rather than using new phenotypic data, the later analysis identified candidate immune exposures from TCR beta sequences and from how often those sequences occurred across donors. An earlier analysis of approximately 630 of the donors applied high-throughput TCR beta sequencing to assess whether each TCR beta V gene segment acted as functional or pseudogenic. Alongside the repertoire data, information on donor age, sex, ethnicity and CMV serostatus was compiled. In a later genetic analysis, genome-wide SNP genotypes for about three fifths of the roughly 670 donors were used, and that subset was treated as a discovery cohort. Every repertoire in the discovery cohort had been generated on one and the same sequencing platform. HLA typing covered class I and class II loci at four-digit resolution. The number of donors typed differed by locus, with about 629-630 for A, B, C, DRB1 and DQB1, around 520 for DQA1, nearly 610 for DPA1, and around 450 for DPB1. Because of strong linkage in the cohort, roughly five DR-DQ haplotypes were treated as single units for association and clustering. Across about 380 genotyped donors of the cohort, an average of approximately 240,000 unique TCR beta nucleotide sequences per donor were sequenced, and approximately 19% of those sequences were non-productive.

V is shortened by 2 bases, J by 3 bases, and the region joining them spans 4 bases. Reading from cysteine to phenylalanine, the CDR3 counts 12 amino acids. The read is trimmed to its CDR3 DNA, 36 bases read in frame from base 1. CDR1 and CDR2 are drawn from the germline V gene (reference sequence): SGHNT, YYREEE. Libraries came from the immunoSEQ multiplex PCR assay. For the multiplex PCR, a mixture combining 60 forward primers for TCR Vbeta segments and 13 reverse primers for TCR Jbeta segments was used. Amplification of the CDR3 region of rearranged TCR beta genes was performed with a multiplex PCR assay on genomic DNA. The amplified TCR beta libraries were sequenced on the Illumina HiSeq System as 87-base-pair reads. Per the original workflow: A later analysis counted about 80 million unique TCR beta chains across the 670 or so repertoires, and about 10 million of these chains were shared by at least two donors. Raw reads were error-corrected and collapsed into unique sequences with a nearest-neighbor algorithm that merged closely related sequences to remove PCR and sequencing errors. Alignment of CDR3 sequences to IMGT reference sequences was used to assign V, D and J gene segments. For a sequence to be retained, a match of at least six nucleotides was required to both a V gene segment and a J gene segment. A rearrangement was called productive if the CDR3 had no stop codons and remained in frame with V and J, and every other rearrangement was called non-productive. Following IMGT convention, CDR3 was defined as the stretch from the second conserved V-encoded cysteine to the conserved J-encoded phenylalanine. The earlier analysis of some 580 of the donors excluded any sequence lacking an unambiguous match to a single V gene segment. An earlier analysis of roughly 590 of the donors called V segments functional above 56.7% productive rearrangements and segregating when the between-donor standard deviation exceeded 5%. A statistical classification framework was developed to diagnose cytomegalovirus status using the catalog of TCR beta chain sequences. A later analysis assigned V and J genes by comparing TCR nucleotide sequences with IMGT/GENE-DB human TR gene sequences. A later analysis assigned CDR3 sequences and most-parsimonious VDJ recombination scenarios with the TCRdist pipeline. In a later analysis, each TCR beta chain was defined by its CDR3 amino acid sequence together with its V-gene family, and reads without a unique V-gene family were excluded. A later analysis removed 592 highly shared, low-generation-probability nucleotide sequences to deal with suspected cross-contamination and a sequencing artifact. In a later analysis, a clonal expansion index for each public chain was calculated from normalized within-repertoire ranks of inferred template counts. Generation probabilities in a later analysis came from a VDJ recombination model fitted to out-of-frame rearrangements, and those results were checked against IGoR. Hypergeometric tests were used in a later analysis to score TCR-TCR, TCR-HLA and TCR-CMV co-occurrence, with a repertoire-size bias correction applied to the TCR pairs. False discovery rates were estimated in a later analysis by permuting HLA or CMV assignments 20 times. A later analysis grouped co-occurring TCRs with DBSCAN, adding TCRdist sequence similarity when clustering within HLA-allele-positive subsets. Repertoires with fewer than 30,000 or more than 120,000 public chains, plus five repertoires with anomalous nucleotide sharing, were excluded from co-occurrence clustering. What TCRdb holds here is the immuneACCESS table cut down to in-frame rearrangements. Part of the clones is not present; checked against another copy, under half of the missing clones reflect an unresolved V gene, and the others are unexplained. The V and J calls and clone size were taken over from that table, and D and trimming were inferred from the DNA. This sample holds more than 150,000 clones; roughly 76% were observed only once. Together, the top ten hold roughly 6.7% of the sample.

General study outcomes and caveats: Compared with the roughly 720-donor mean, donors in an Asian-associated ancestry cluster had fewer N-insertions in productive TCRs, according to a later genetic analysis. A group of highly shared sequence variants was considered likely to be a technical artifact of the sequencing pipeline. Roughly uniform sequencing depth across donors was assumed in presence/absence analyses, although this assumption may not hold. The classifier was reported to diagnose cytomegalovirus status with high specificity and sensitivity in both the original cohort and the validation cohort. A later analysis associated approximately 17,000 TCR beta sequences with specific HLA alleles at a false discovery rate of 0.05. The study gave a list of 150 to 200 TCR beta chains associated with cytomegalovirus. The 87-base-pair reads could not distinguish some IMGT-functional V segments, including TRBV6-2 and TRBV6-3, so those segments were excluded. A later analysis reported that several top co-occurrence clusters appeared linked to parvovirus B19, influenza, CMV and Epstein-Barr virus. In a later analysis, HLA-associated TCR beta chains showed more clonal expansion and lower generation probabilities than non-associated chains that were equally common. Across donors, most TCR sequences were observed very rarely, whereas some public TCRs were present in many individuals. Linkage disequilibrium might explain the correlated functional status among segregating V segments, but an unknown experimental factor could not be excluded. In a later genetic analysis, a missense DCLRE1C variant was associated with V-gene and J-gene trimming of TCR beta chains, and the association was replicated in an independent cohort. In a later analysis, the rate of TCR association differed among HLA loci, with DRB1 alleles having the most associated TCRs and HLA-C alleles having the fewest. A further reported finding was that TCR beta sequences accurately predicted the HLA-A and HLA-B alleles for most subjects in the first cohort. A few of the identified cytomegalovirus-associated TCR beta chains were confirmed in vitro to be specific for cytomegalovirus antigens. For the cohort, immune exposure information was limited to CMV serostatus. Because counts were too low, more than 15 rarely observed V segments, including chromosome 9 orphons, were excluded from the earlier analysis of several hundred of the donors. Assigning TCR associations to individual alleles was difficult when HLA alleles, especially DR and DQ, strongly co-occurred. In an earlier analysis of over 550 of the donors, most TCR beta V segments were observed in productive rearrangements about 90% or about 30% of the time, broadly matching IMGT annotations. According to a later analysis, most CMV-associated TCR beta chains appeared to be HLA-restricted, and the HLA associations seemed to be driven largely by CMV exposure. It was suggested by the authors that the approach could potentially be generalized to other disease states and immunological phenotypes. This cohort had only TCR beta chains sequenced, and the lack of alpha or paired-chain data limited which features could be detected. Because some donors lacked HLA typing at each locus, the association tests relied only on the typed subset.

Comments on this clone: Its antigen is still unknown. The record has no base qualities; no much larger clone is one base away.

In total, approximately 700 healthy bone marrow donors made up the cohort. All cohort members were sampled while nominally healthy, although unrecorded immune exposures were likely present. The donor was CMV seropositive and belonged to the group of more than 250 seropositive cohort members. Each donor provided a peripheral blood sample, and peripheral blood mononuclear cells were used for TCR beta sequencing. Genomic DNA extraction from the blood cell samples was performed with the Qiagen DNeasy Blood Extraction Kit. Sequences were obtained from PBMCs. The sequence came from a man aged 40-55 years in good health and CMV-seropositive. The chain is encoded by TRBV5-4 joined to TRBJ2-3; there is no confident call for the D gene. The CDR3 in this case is CASSFSTDTQYF. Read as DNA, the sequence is TGTGCCAGCAGCTTTTCGACAGATACGCAGTATTTT. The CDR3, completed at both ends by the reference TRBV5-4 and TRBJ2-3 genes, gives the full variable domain ETGVTQSPTHLIKTRGQQVTLRCSSQSGHNTVSWYQQALGQGPQFIFQYYREEENGRGNFPPRFSGLQFPNYSSELNVNALELDDSALYLCASSFSTDTQYFGPGTRLTVL.